This paragraph covers one T cell receptor beta chain sequence. The sample comes from a study of blood T cell repertoires in COVID-19. Turning to the study itself: The cDNA or gDNA used as material had been derived from T cells, B-cell-depleted T cells, or PBMCs.

Libraries were prepared by immunoSEQ multiplex PCR; TCRdb keeps only in-frame clonotypes and omits some of them. The data show tens of thousands of clones, approximately 91% seen once. In germline, CDR1 is LGHDT, CDR2 YNNKEL (reference sequence). This CDR3 has 15 amino acids. V was pared by 3 bases and J by 1 base, with 13 bases between. The sample taken for sequencing was peripheral blood. The sequence derives from a man aged 55 to 69 with acute or convalescent COVID-19. The V call is TRBV3-1 (or the pseudogene TRBV3-2), the J call TRBJ2-7; D perhaps matches TRBD2 (6 bases). This CDR3 is CASSHKVSGSYEQYF. The CDR3 DNA follows: TGTGCCAGCAGCCATAAGGTGAGCGGGTCCTACGAGCAGTACTTC.